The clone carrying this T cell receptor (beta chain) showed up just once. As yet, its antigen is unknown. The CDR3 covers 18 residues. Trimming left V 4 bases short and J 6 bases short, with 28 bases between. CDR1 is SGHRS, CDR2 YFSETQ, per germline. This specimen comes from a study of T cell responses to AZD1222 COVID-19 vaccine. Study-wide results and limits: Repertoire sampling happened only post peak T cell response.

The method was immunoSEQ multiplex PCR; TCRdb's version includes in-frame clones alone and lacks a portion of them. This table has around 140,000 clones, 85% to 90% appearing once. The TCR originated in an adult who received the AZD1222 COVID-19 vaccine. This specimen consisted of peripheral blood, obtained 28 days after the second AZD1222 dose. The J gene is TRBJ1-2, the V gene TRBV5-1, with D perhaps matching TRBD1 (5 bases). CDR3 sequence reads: CASSPGHVVSPGSHGYTF. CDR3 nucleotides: TGCGCCAGCAGCCCCGGCCATGTCGTAAGTCCAGGGAGCCATGGCTACACCTTC.